One sample yielded the 24 T cell receptor beta chains listed below, sequenced in a study of somatic mutations in cytotoxic T cells in rheumatoid arthritis. The table came from immunoSEQ multiplex PCR; TCRdb's copy has only in-frame clones and leaves some out. The sample has 25,000 to 30,000 clones, roughly 86% seen once; the top ten hold over 9%. The sequencing sample was made of CD8+ T cells sorted from blood. Receptors originate from an adult with rheumatoid arthritis.

This chain uses TRBV4-1 with TRBJ2-5, with 12 bases aligning to TRBD2. Near its end, the DNA agrees better with TRBJ2-7, so the J call may be wrong. Germline V gene data show CDR1 as MGHRA and CDR2 as YSYEKL. CDR3 length equals 15 residues. The CDR3 nucleotides are TGCGCCAGCAGCTTCCGGACTAGCGGGAACTACGAGCAGTACTTC. This encodes CASSFRTSGNYEQYF.

The gene calls are TRBV4-2 and TRBJ2-5; no clear D. The J call could be wrong; TRBJ2-7 is a better fit for the DNA end. Looked up from germline, CDR1 is LGHNA and CDR2 is YNFKEQ. CDR3 length: 14 residues. The CDR3 DNA reads TGTGCCAGCAGCCAAGATCCCTCGCGCTACGAGCAGTACTTC. Protein sequence: CASSQDPSRYEQYF.

This chain links TRBV30 with TRBJ2-1; tentative D call: TRBD1 (5 bases). With 2 bases removed from V and 7 bases from J, the gap between germline ends came to 9 bases. The germline CDR1 and CDR2 sequences are GTSNPN and SVGIG (reference sequence). CDR3 length: 12 residues. The DNA for the CDR3 is TGTGCCTGGAGTTTTAGGGGAAATGAGCAGTTCTTC. Translating gives CAWSFRGNEQFF. Using reference TRBV30 and TRBJ2-1 for the parts outside the CDR3, the full variable domain is SQTIHQWPATLVQPVGSPLSLECTVEGTSNPNLYWYRQAAGRGLQLLFYSVGIGQISSEVPQNLSASRPQDRQFILSSKKLLLSDSGFYLCAWSFRGNEQFFGPGTRLTVL.

The chain couples TRBV19 to TRBJ2-7; 8 bases agree with TRBD2. The ends lost 3 bases at V and 2 bases at J; junction bases unmatched: 3. The CDR3 extends over 14 amino acids. Germline lookup yields CDR1 LNHDA and CDR2 SQIVND (reference sequence). CDR3 in DNA: TGTGCCAGTAGTATTACTAGCGGACCCTACGAGCAGTACTTC. Protein product: CASSITSGPYEQYF.

V and J are TRBV11-2 and TRBJ2-1; D is uncertain. CDR3 length: 11 residues. Germline CDR1 and CDR2: SGHAT and FQNNGV. V lost 7 bases and J 7 bases, leaving 8 bases between the germline ends. The CDR3 sequence: CASTLGNEQFF. The CDR3 region has the DNA TGTGCCAGCACCTTGGGGAATGAGCAGTTCTTC. The complete variable domain, with remaining parts taken from reference TRBV11-2 and TRBJ2-1, reads EAGVAQSPRYKIIEKRQSVAFWCNPISGHATLYWYQQILGQGPKLLIQFQNNGVVDDSQLPKDRFSAERLKGVDSTLKIQPAKLEDSAVYLCASTLGNEQFFGPGTRLTVL.

The chain carries TRBV27 and TRBJ1-1, with D hard to call. This CDR3 is built from 14 residues. Germline CDR1 and CDR2: MNHEY and SMNVEV (reference sequence). V was shortened by 2 bases and J by 2 bases, with 9 bases between the two germline ends. Here the CDR3 DNA reads TGTGCCAGCAGTTTACTGGGGATAAACACTGAAGCTTTCTTT. Translation: CASSLLGINTEAFF.

This clone was counted once. The chain links TRBV30 to TRBJ2-5; TRBD1 might be the D (5 bases). Deletions cut 5 bases from V and 4 bases from J, with 11 bases between. The V gene's germline CDR1 is GTSNPN and CDR2 SVGIG (reference sequence). This CDR3 comprises 12 residues. The chain's CDR3 is CAWSFQGETQYF. The CDR3 coding sequence is TGTGCCTGGTCTTTTCAGGGAGAGACCCAGTACTTC.

The gene calls are TRBV6-5 and TRBJ1-2; 9 bases line up with TRBD1. Losses at the gene ends were 5 bases for V and 8 bases for J; bases not matched to a gene: 3. The germline CDR1 and CDR2 sequences are MNHEY and SVGAGI. The CDR3 covers 12 residues. The CDR3 region is CASSDRGEGYTF. In nucleotides, the CDR3 is TGTGCCAGCAGTGACAGGGGGGAGGGCTACACCTTC.

The chain combines TRBV4-2 with TRBJ2-7, with D possibly matching TRBD2 (6 bases). The CDR3 has 14 amino acids. Trimming left V 1 base short and J 3 bases short, with 10 bases between. CDR1 LGHNA and CDR2 YNFKEQ come from the germline V gene. Here the CDR3 reads CASSQGAGSYEQYF. The CDR3 region has the DNA TGTGCCAGCAGCCAAGGGGCGGGGAGCTACGAGCAGTACTTC.

Here the CDR3 reads CASSFQGGNSPLHF. CDR3 bases: TGTGCCAGCAGCTTCCAGGGAGGTAATTCACCCCTCCACTTT. This chain joins TRBV5-4 and TRBJ1-6; the D gene is possibly TRBD1 (5 bases). Deletions cut 2 bases from V and 6 bases from J, with 9 bases between. The CDR3 is made up of 14 amino acids. Germline loops: CDR1 SGHNT, CDR2 YYREEE (reference sequence).

This chain links TRBV14 with TRBJ2-2; a possible D gene is TRBD1 (6 bases). Trimming shortened V by 7 bases and J by 5 bases, and 17 bases separated the two germline ends. The CDR3 runs to 15 residues. Germline V gene sequence: CDR1 SGHDN, CDR2 FVKESK. The CDR3 is CASNTVAGETGELFF. The CDR3 DNA reads as TGTGCCAGCAACACCGTGGCAGGGGAGACCGGGGAGCTGTTTTTT.

The chain recombines TRBV5-8 with TRBJ2-1; 7 bases line up with TRBD1. V gave up 2 bases and J gave up 2 bases; unmatched junction bases: 4. This CDR3 comprises 15 residues. Per the germline V gene, CDR1 is SGHTS and CDR2 is YDEGEE. This CDR3 is CASSFQGVAYNEQFF. CDR3 in DNA: TGTGCCAGCAGCTTTCAGGGGGTCGCCTACAATGAGCAGTTCTTC.

The chain uses TRBV11-2 and TRBJ1-5; D remains ambiguous. The CDR3 loop spans 14 amino acids. In germline, CDR1 is SGHAT, CDR2 FQNNGV. Between the trimmed V and J ends, which lost 1 base and 15 bases, there was a span of 19 bases. The chain's CDR3 is CASSLAPDGYPMHF. CDR3 in DNA: TGTGCCAGCAGCTTAGCCCCGGACGGATACCCCATGCATTTT.

This chain uses TRBV4-2 with TRBJ2-3, with a weak D call TRBD2 (5 bases). From germline, CDR1 is LGHNA and CDR2 YNFKEQ. Trimming took 4 bases from V and 1 from J, leaving 12 bases between them. The CDR3 runs 15 residues. The CDR3 region has the DNA TGTGCCAGCAGCCCCACTAGTCCTCGCACAGATACGCAGTATTTT. Its translation: CASSPTSPRTDTQYF.

The chain links TRBV9 to TRBJ2-2, with D perhaps TRBD2 (6 bases). Per the germline V gene, CDR1 is SGDLS and CDR2 is YYNGEE. The CDR3 extends over 14 amino acids. The V and J ends lost 3 bases and 5 bases respectively, with 11 bases between them. The CDR3 protein is CASSALGGTGELFF. CDR3 DNA sequence: TGTGCCAGCAGCGCCTTGGGGGGAACCGGGGAGCTGTTTTTT.

The chain carries TRBV29-1 and TRBJ1-2; D gene ambiguous. V was clipped by 4 bases and J by 5 bases, with 20 bases between them. The CDR3 runs 15 residues. Germline CDR1 SQVTM, CDR2 ANQGSEA. The CDR3 bases are TGCAGCGTTGGATCTGAGGGCAGCGACGTTTATGGCTACACCTTC. Amino acids: CSVGSEGSDVYGYTF.

The CDR3 here is CASSRSGVSGRTDTQYF. The CDR3 nucleotides are TGTGCCAGCAGCAGGTCCGGTGTTAGCGGGAGGACAGATACGCAGTATTTT. The rearrangement joins TRBV5-4 to TRBJ2-3, with 10 bases aligning to TRBD2. Germline V lookup: CDR1 SGHNT, CDR2 YYREEE (reference sequence). With V trimmed by 4 bases and J by 3 bases, 11 bases remained unmatched. The length of the CDR3 is 17 residues.

The V gene is TRBV6-1, the J gene TRBJ2-3; 7 nucleotides agree with TRBD1. The germline V gene encodes CDR1 MNHNS and CDR2 SASEGT. The V gene end was trimmed by 1 base and the J gene end by 2 bases; junction bases not matched to a gene: 6. The CDR3 consists of 16 residues. The CDR3: CASSEGGGQHTDTQYF. The CDR3 DNA sequence: TGTGCCAGCAGTGAAGGAGGGGGACAGCACACAGATACGCAGTATTTT.

This clone was seen a handful of times. The rearrangement uses TRBV27 and TRBJ1-1, with 10 nucleotides matching TRBD1. The CDR3 is made up of 14 amino acids. Germline-derived CDR1 and CDR2 are MNHEY and SMNVEV (reference sequence). V trimming: 5 bases; J trimming: 6 bases; junction bases outside the gene matches: 6. Here the CDR3 reads CASSPGTGVPEAFF. CDR3 sequence (DNA): TGTGCCAGCAGTCCCGGGACAGGGGTCCCTGAAGCTTTCTTT.

In its sample, this clone was seen once. The J gene is TRBJ1-2, the V gene TRBV27; TRBD1 is a possible D gene (6 bases). The CDR3 length is 14 residues. Germline V gives CDR1 MNHEY, CDR2 SMNVEV (reference sequence). V was pared by 2 bases and J by 4 bases, with 11 bases between. CDR3 DNA: TGTGCCAGCAGTTTAGAAGGGGGGGTCTATGGCTACACCTTC. Protein: CASSLEGGVYGYTF.

The chain recombines TRBV27 with TRBJ2-7, with a weak D call TRBD1 (6 bases). V lost 2 bases and J 1 base, leaving 12 bases between the germline ends. CDR1 MNHEY and CDR2 SMNVEV come from the germline V gene (reference sequence). The CDR3 runs 15 residues. The CDR3 loop is CASSLAGAVSYEQYF. The CDR3 region has the DNA TGTGCCAGCAGTTTAGCAGGGGCGGTTTCCTACGAGCAGTACTTC.

The genes are TRBV9 and TRBJ2-7; D could derive from TRBD1 or TRBD2 (6 bases each). The CDR3 is 16 amino acids. Germline CDR1 reads SGDLS; CDR2 reads YYNGEE. Trimming left V 0 bases short and J 4 bases short, with 17 bases between. The CDR3 sequence: CASSVGGWGAGYEQYF. The CDR3 DNA reads as TGTGCCAGCAGCGTAGGTGGATGGGGGGCAGGGTACGAGCAGTACTTC. Supplemented by reference TRBV9 and TRBJ2-7, the full variable domain reads DSGVTQTPKHLITATGQRVTLRCSPRSGDLSVYWYQQSLDQGLQFLIQYYNGEERAKGNILERFSAQQFPDLHSELNLSSLELGDSALYFCASSVGGWGAGYEQYFGPGTRLTVT.

The rearrangement links TRBV9 to TRBJ1-3, with D possibly matching TRBD1 (5 bases). The CDR3 is 14 residues long. CDR1 SGDLS and CDR2 YYNGEE come from the germline V gene. V was trimmed by 3 bases and J by 2 bases, leaving 9 bases between them. Here the CDR3 reads CASSASGAGNTIYF. CDR3 nucleotide sequence: TGTGCCAGCAGCGCCTCGGGGGCTGGAAACACCATATATTTT.

This rearrangement joins TRBV29-1 to TRBJ2-3; 8 positions agree with TRBD2. The CDR3 sequence is 14 residues long. J gave up 4 bases and V 6 bases, and 9 bases lay outside the gene matches. In germline, CDR1 is SQVTM, CDR2 ANQGSEA. The CDR3 sequence: CSVGSGGQSDTQYF. The CDR3 DNA reads TGCAGCGTGGGGTCGGGGGGGCAATCAGATACGCAGTATTTT.